This T cell receptor beta chain was observed in a study of cytomegalovirus exposure and HLA in healthy donors. For the study at large: Drawn from HLA-typed donors, around 85 million unique TCRs were held in an early data release.

Study-level points and caveats: With DRB1 most and HLA-C fewest, TCR association rates differed between HLA loci in a later analysis. CMV antigen specificity was confirmed in vitro for a few CMV-associated chains.

The germline gives CDR1 MGHRA, CDR2 YSYEKL. V lost 4 bases to trimming and J lost 3 bases, with 15 bases between them. CDR3 length: 15 amino acids. The PCR contained 60 Vbeta and 13 Jbeta primers. Clones were read by immunoSEQ multiplex PCR, and TCRdb kept only the in-frame ones, dropping some. Among roughly 150,000 clones listed, around 83% were seen once. In the case of this clone: Antigen unknown.

The TCR comes from a man aged 50 to 59 in good health and CMV-seropositive. The material sequenced was PBMCs. V usage is TRBV4-1 and J usage is TRBJ1-2; weak D call: TRBD1 (5 bases). The CDR3 DNA is TGCGCCAGCAGCCTGCGAAGGGGACTGGACTATGGCTACACCTTC. This codes for CASSLRRGLDYGYTF.